The T cell receptor (beta chain) described here comes from a study of cytomegalovirus exposure and HLA in healthy donors. Regarding the study as a whole: A later analysis showed TCR association rates differing by HLA locus, peaking at DRB1 and lowest at HLA-C. Accurate predictions that matched the HLA-A and HLA-B alleles of most subjects were reportedly made from TCR beta sequences. Most TCR beta V segments were productive about 90% or about 30% of the time in an earlier analysis.

PCR involved 60 Vbeta and 13 Jbeta primers. The assay was immunoSEQ multiplex PCR, and TCRdb's table has in-frame clones only and misses some. This table has some 100,000 clones, roughly 70% appearing once. The germline gives CDR1 MDHEN, CDR2 SYDVKM. This CDR3 is built from 17 residues. J lost 1 base, V lost 3 bases, and 11 bases had no gene match. Concerning this clone: Its antigen is unidentified.

The sample consisted of PBMCs. The chain has TRBV28 and TRBJ1-1; 7 bases agree with TRBD1. The TCR was taken from a woman aged 45-65 years in good health and CMV-seropositive. CDR3 coding DNA: TGTGCCAGCAGTTTCCTGACCTATGGGACAGAGAACACTGAAGCTTTCTTT. Its translation is CASSFLTYGTENTEAFF.